Listed below are T cell receptor beta chains from one sample, sequenced in a study of T cells in Graves' hyperthyroidism and ophthalmopathy. TCRdb itself ran the multiplex PCR reads through MiXCR, one entry per CDR3 protein. The table records approximately 620,000 distinct CDR3 sequences, 16% of them present only once. Sequences were obtained from blood. These receptors were taken from a woman aged 35 to 49 with Graves' ophthalmopathy. Both conserved end residues are part of each CDR3. A D gene is named only where the DNA matches it firmly. Rows may omit the clone size; those that give it use once, few, many or a size class.

CDR3 length | clone size | J gene | D gene | V gene | CDR3 protein | CDR3 DNA
16 | - | TRBJ2-3 | TRBD2 | TRBV10-3 | CAISESVAGAGDTQYF | TGTGCCATCAGTGAGTCAGTAGCGGGGGCGGGAGATACGCAGTATTTT
15 | many | TRBJ2-2 | TRBD1 | TRBV11-3 | CASSRLTGGIGELFF | TGTGCCAGCAGTCGCCTCACAGGGGGGATCGGGGAGCTGTTTTTT
13 | many | TRBJ1-5 | - | TRBV12-3/TRBV12-4 | CASATGEDQPQHF | TGTGCCAGCGCAACGGGGGAAGACCAGCCCCAGCATTTT
14 | many | TRBJ2-7 | - | TRBV20-1 | CSARSGLGGYEQYF | TGCAGTGCTAGGTCCGGCCTGGGAGGCTACGAGCAGTACTTC
17 | many | TRBJ2-7 | TRBD2 | TRBV2 | CASSHRTSGSSLLRQYF | TGTGCCAGCAGTCATAGGACTAGCGGGAGTTCCCTCCTCCGGCAGTACTTC
14 | - | TRBJ2-7 | TRBD1 | TRBV3-1 | CASRGGTGGNEQYF | TGTGCCAGCCGAGGGGGGACAGGGGGAAACGAGCAGTACTTC
17 | - | TRBJ2-1 | TRBD2 | TRBV29-1 | CSVEGRIAGRTYNEQFF | TGCAGCGTTGAAGGTCGTATAGCGGGACGGACCTACAATGAGCAGTTCTTC
11 | many | TRBJ1-1 | - | TRBV30 | CAWSLINEAFF | TGTGCCTGGAGCCTTATAAACGAAGCTTTCTTT
14 | many | TRBJ2-3 | - | TRBV12-3/TRBV12-4 | CASSWGRQTDTQYF | TGTGCCAGCAGTTGGGGCAGGCAAACAGATACGCAGTATTTT
15 | many | TRBJ1-1 | - | TRBV13 | CASSPLGFKDTEAFF | TGTGCCAGCAGCCCACTGGGTTTTAAAGACACTGAAGCTTTCTTT
15 | many | TRBJ2-7 | TRBD1 | TRBV6-2/TRBV6-3 | CASNNDRAPYYEQYF | TGTGCCAGCAATAACGACAGGGCCCCCTACTACGAGCAGTACTTC
12 | many | TRBJ2-1 | TRBD2 | TRBV2 | CASRRTSGEQFF | TGTGCCAGCAGACGGACTAGCGGTGAGCAGTTCTTC
15 | - | TRBJ1-4 | - | TRBV5-5 | CASSLVTSGNEKLFF | TGTGCCAGCAGCTTGGTCACATCGGGTAATGAAAAACTGTTTTTT
15 | - | TRBJ2-5 | TRBD2 | TRBV29-1 | CSVPPAGGGGETQYF | TGCAGCGTCCCCCCAGCGGGAGGAGGGGGGGAGACCCAGTACTTC